Listed here are 7 T cell receptor beta chains from one sample, sequenced in a study of blood T cell repertoires in COVID-19. The data were produced by immunoSEQ multiplex PCR, yet TCRdb's version contains in-frame clones alone and is incomplete. This sample has a few hundred thousand clones; 88% occur once, and the top ten carry roughly 1.9%. What was sequenced was PBMCs or T cells enriched from blood (not recorded which). All receptors come from a middle-aged woman who had recovered from COVID-19.

V gene TRBV19 combines with J gene TRBJ2-7; TRBD1 matches 7 bases. CDR1 is LNHDA and CDR2 is SQIVND in the germline V gene (reference sequence). The CDR3 is 14 residues long. The ends lost 6 bases at V and 2 bases at J; junction bases unmatched: 7. The CDR3, as DNA: TGTGCCAGTAGGTTGACAGGGATCACCTACGAGCAGTACTTC. This gives the protein CASRLTGITYEQYF. Full variable domain (rest looked up from reference TRBV19 and TRBJ2-7): DGGITQSPKYLFRKEGQNVTLSCEQNLNHDAMYWYRQDPGQGLRLIYYSQIVNDFQKGDIAEGYSVSREKKESFPLTVTSAQKNPTAFYLCASRLTGITYEQYFGPGTRLTVT.

The count of this clone is one. The V gene is TRBV28, the J gene TRBJ1-5, with 10 positions matching TRBD1. J was trimmed by 1 base and V by 5 bases; bases with no gene match: 8. CDR1 MDHEN and CDR2 SYDVKM come from the germline V gene. The CDR3 is 17 amino acids. The CDR3: CASSPPDRGASNQPQHF. The CDR3 DNA reads TGTGCCAGCAGTCCCCCGGACAGGGGGGCGAGCAATCAGCCCCAGCATTTT.

This clone was seen just once. V gene TRBV6-1 combines with J gene TRBJ1-6; tentative D call: TRBD1 (5 bases). V lost 0 bases and J lost 13, with 25 bases in between. The CDR3 extends over 18 amino acids. Looked up from germline, CDR1 is MNHNS and CDR2 is SASEGT. CDR3 bases: TGTGCCAGCAGTGAAGCTGCGGGGGGTGGGCAGCTAGGTTTCCCCCTCCACTTT. Encoded protein: CASSEAAGGGQLGFPLHF.

The V and J genes are TRBV11-2 and TRBJ2-1; D is perhaps TRBD2 (5 bases). From germline, CDR1 is SGHAT and CDR2 FQNNGV. The CDR3 is 12 amino acids. The V end lost 5 bases, the J end lost 16 bases, and 18 bases lay between the germline ends. This CDR3 reads CASSRTREGQFF. The CDR3 DNA follows: TGTGCCAGCAGCCGAACCCGAGAGGGCCAATTCTTC.

This chain uses TRBV29-1 with TRBJ1-1, with D unclear. Trimming removed 7 bases at V and 10 bases at J, with 16 bases between. The CDR3 covers 11 residues. From germline, CDR1 is SQVTM and CDR2 ANQGSEA. The CDR3 loop reads CSAEGRLGAFF. CDR3 sequence (DNA): TGCAGCGCCGAGGGCAGATTGGGAGCTTTCTTT.

The J gene is TRBJ2-1, the V gene TRBV7-6; D not resolved. The germline V gene has CDR1 SGHVS and CDR2 FNYEAQ. V lost 2 bases, J lost 4 bases, and 18 bases lay in between. This CDR3 is 17 amino acids long. The CDR3 coding sequence is TGTGCCAGCAGCTTAACGGGTTCCCTTACAAAATACAATGAGCAGTTCTTC. The encoded protein is CASSLTGSLTKYNEQFF.

The chain uses TRBV7-9 and TRBJ2-5; a weak D match, TRBD2 (5 bases). CDR1 and CDR2 from the germline V gene are SEHNR and FQNEAQ (reference sequence). The CDR3 has 16 residues. Trimming took off 4 bases at V and 3 bases at J, with 18 bases between the two ends. The CDR3 DNA sequence: TGTGCCAGCAGCTCCTACCCCCACGAGAGGGAAGAGACCCAGTACTTC. Amino acid sequence: CASSSYPHEREETQYF. Drawing the rest from reference TRBV7-9 and TRBJ2-5, the complete variable domain is DTGVSQNPRHKITKRGQNVTFRCDPISEHNRLYWYRQTLGQGPEFLTYFQNEAQLEKSRLLSDRFSAERPKGSFSTLEIQRTEQGDSAMYLCASSSYPHEREETQYFGPGTRLLVL.